This TCR beta chain was identified during a study of T cells in Graves' hyperthyroidism and ophthalmopathy. Regions amplified from RNA transcripts were the TCR beta CDR3 regions. Carried out on the TCR CDR3, a first-round RT-PCR used the HTBI primer set. TCRdb independently ran MiXCR on the multiplex PCR reads; one entry per CDR3 protein. The sample carries hundreds of thousands of distinct CDR3 sequences, about a sixth recorded once. Clinical Activity Scores of at least 3, NOSPECS grades of at least 4 and durations under 3 months characterized ophthalmopathy patients. Patients with uncontrolled infections, other autoimmune diseases, pregnancy or lactation were excluded. Diagnostic assessment was based on clinical symptoms, serum thyroxine and TRAb, thyroid ultrasound and orbital computed tomography. This CDR3 has 12 amino acids. CDR1 SGHNT and CDR2 YYREEE come from the germline V gene (reference sequence). Trimming took off 7 bases at V and 6 bases at J, with 11 bases between the two ends.

This clonotype was observed many times. The receptor was derived from a woman aged 18-29 years with Graves' ophthalmopathy. Specimen: blood. The J gene is TRBJ2-1, the V gene TRBV5-4; no firm D call. CDR3 protein: CASSLTGNEQFF. Written as DNA, the CDR3 is TGTGCCAGCTCACTCACGGGCAATGAGCAGTTCTTC. Full variable domain (outside the CDR3, taken from reference TRBV5-4 and TRBJ2-1): ETGVTQSPTHLIKTRGQQVTLRCSSQSGHNTVSWYQQALGQGPQFIFQYYREEENGRGNFPPRFSGLQFPNYSSELNVNALELDDSALYLCASSLTGNEQFFGPGTRLTVL.